Below, 9 T cell receptor beta chains from the same sample are listed, as sequenced in a study of metastatic and nonmetastatic thyroid tumors. TCRdb reassembled clones from the PCR reads with MiXCR. The sample includes about 93,000 clones, about 13% of them seen just once. Patients were all untreated before their thyroid surgery. The sample comprised blood. The origin of the receptors is a female donor with papillary thyroid cancer or a benign thyroid nodule (not recorded which). Some clones in this sample may be carry-over from other donors' samples.

This clone has at least ten counts. The chain employs TRBV2 and TRBJ1-1, with no clear D. The V end was cut by 1 base, the J end by 3 bases, with 6 bases between. The CDR3 runs to 13 residues. CDR1 SNHLY and CDR2 FYNNEI come from the germline V gene. CDR3 amino acids: CASSEVRDTEAFF. CDR3 coding DNA: TGTGCCAGCAGTGAAGTTAGGGACACTGAAGCTTTCTTT.

The table lists this clone with many counts. The chain carries TRBV24-1 and TRBJ2-1; D possibly corresponds to TRBD1 (6 bases). The germline V gene has CDR1 KGHDR and CDR2 SFDVKD. V lost 4 bases, J lost 11 bases, and 17 bases lay in between. The CDR3 is made up of 14 amino acids. The CDR3 DNA follows: TGTGCCACCAGTGACCCAACCTCCGACAGGAAGCAGTTCTTC. Translating gives CATSDPTSDRKQFF.

This clone was counted between two and nine times. The chain is built from TRBV6-1 and TRBJ2-7, with 7 bases that match TRBD1. Germline V gene sequence: CDR1 MNHNS, CDR2 SASEGT. V lost 5 bases to trimming and J lost 0 bases; unmatched junction nucleotides: 7. This CDR3 is built from 15 residues. The CDR3 reads CASSPGGAYSYEQYF. In nucleotides, the CDR3 is TGTGCCAGCAGTCCAGGGGGAGCCTACTCCTACGAGCAGTACTTC.

This clone was observed a few times. One end of the junction is discordant with germline, which a read error may explain. The rearrangement joins TRBV28 to TRBJ2-1; D is unclear. This CDR3 contains 14 residues. CDR1 is MDHEN, CDR2 SYDVKM, per germline. CDR3: CANSPLTGYNEQFF. CDR3 nucleotides: TGTGCCAACAGTCCCCTGACTGGCTACAATGAGCAGTTCTTC.

V and J are TRBV20-1 and TRBJ1-1; unclear D gene. CDR3 size: 17 residues. V gave up 2 bases and J gave up 8 bases, with 27 bases separating them. CDR1 DFQATT and CDR2 SNEGSKA come from the germline V gene (reference sequence). The chain's CDR3 is CSARPYILFGGSREAFF. In DNA, the CDR3 is TGCAGTGCTAGACCCTACATCCTATTTGGTGGCTCCCGAGAAGCTTTCTTT.

Ten or more counts support this clone. V and J are TRBV24-1 and TRBJ2-1; 9 bases agree with TRBD2. Per the germline V gene, CDR1 is KGHDR and CDR2 is SFDVKD. J lost 2 bases, V lost 5 bases, and 9 bases had no gene match. The CDR3 is 17 residues long. The CDR3 DNA sequence: TGTGCCACCAGTGGTCCTAATAGCGGGAGCACCTACAATGAGCAGTTCTTC. Its translation is CATSGPNSGSTYNEQFF.

This clone showed up many times. The chain links TRBV12-3 or TRBV12-4 to TRBJ2-7; D is uncertain. V was cut by 3 bases and J by 3 bases, with 6 bases left in between. The CDR3 contains 12 residues. In DNA, the CDR3 is TGTGCCAGCAGTTTTGACCGCTACGAGCAGTACTTC. Translating it yields CASSFDRYEQYF.

This clone was seen at least ten times. The chain is built from TRBV11-2 and TRBJ1-4, with a tentative D call TRBD1 (5 bases). The CDR3 length is 14 residues. V was shortened by 6 bases and J by 9 bases, with 17 bases between the two germline ends. CDR1 and CDR2 (germline): SGHAT, FQNNGV. CDR3 in amino acids: CASSLTVGSKKLFF. The CDR3 nucleotides read TGTGCCAGCAGTTTGACAGTGGGATCGAAAAAACTGTTTTTT.

The sample holds many counts of this clone. The V and J genes are TRBV28 and TRBJ2-3; D may match TRBD1 or TRBD2 (6 bases each). Trimming took off 6 bases at V and 3 bases at J, with 28 bases between the two ends. The length of the CDR3 is 19 residues. Looked up from germline, CDR1 is MDHEN and CDR2 is SYDVKM. CDR3 DNA sequence: TGTGCCAGCAGAGAGACAGGTCACAAACTAGCTTCTGGTACAGATACGCAGTATTTT. It encodes CASRETGHKLASGTDTQYF.